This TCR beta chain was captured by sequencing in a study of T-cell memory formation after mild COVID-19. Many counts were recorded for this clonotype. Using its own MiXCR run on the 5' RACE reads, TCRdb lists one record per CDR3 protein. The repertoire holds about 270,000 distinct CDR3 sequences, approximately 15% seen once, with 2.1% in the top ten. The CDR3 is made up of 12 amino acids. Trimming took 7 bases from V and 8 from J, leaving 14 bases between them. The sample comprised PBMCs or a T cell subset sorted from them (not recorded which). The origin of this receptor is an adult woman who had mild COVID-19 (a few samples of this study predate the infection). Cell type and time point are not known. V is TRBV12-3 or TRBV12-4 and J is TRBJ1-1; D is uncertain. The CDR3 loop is CASTLFGGEAFF. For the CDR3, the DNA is TGTGCCAGCACCCTATTCGGAGGGGAAGCTTTCTTT.